A selection of T cell receptor beta chains follows, all from one sample in a study of regulatory T cells in long-lasting Graves disease. Using its own MiXCR run on the multiplex PCR reads, TCRdb lists one record per CDR3 protein. The sample consists of 500,000 to 800,000 distinct CDR3 sequences, 25% to 30% of them appearing once. The material sequenced was peripheral blood mononuclear cells (PBMCs), taken when the disease was refractory, from a patient treated with antithyroid drugs. These receptors all stem from a female donor with Graves disease. CDR3s include the opening cysteine and the closing phenylalanine or tryptophan. The D gene is left open where the match is weak. Clone size is not always given. Where it is, it says once, few, many or a class for expanded clones.

CDR3,DNA,D,J,V,size
CSALVAGDYQETQYF,TGCAGTGCCCTCGTTGCGGGGGACTACCAAGAGACCCAGTACTTC,TRBD2,TRBJ2-5,TRBV20-1,many
CASSEGLAGFTDTQYF,TGTGCCAGCAGTGAAGGCCTAGCGGGGTTCACAGATACGCAGTATTTT,TRBD2,TRBJ2-3,TRBV6-1,NA
CASSLRGGWNEKLFF,TGTGCCAGCAGTCTTCGGGGGGGCTGGAATGAAAAACTGTTTTTT,NA,TRBJ1-4,TRBV28,many
CASSGRGDSNTEAFF,TGTGCCAGCAGTGGCCGTGGGGACAGCAACACTGAAGCTTTCTTT,TRBD1,TRBJ1-1,TRBV6-1,many
CASRPGLAGAGGQETQYF,TGTGCCAGCAGGCCGGGACTAGCGGGAGCAGGGGGGCAAGAGACCCAGTACTTC,TRBD2,TRBJ2-5,TRBV11-2,few
CSVTKPGQGATYGYTF,TGCAGCGTGACCAAACCGGGACAGGGGGCGACCTATGGCTACACCTTC,TRBD1,TRBJ1-2,TRBV29-1,few
CATHQRGFLDSPLHF,TGTGCCACCCATCAACGGGGGTTCCTGGATTCACCCCTCCACTTT,NA,TRBJ1-6,TRBV10-3,NA
CSVLGRPTELFF,TGCAGCGTCCTGGGACGACCGACGGAGCTGTTTTTT,NA,TRBJ2-2,TRBV29-1,NA
CASSLFAGVNTGELFF,TGCGCCAGCAGCTTGTTTGCGGGAGTTAACACCGGGGAGCTGTTTTTT,TRBD2,TRBJ2-2,TRBV5-1,few
CASSPTGGYQETQYF,TGTGCCAGCAGTCCGACAGGGGGGTACCAAGAGACCCAGTACTTC,TRBD1,TRBJ2-5,TRBV6-2/TRBV6-3,many
CASSVPRMGMNTEAFF,TGTGCCAGCAGTGTCCCCAGGATGGGTATGAACACTGAAGCTTTCTTT,NA,TRBJ1-1,TRBV6-2/TRBV6-3,many
CASSSLTGKLDYGYTF,TGTGCCAGCAGTTCCTTGACAGGGAAGCTAGACTATGGCTACACCTTC,TRBD1,TRBJ1-2,TRBV12-3/TRBV12-4,few
CASSVTGTGVGTEAFF,TGTGCCAGCAGCGTTACCGGGACAGGGGTTGGAACTGAAGCTTTCTTT,TRBD1,TRBJ1-1,TRBV9,NA
CATQGLAGPQETQYF,TGTGCCACCCAGGGGCTAGCGGGGCCCCAAGAGACCCAGTACTTC,TRBD2,TRBJ2-5,TRBV2,many
CAISGNGLMNTEAFF,TGTGCCATCAGTGGGAACGGATTGATGAACACTGAAGCTTTCTTT,NA,TRBJ1-1,TRBV10-3,NA
CASSLVGQIYNQPQHF,TGTGCCAGCAGCTTAGTGGGACAGATATACAATCAGCCCCAGCATTTT,TRBD1,TRBJ1-5,TRBV7-2,few
CASGLVLGALEETQYF,TGTGCTAGTGGTTTGGTTTTGGGGGCTCTGGAAGAGACCCAGTACTTC,NA,TRBJ2-5,TRBV12-5,many
CASSFLGRAYEQYF,TGTGCCAGCAGTTTTCTCGGGAGGGCCTACGAGCAGTACTTC,TRBD2,TRBJ2-7,TRBV12-3/TRBV12-4,NA
CASSPPGQGWNIQYF,TGCGCCAGCAGCCCACCGGGACAGGGGTGGAACATTCAGTACTTC,TRBD1,TRBJ2-4,TRBV5-1,NA
CASSLGLGLGTQYF,TGTGCCAGCAGCTTAGGTTTGGGCCTTGGGACCCAGTACTTC,NA,TRBJ2-5,TRBV11-2,many
CASSPTSGRSGELFF,TGTGCCAGCAGTCCGACTAGCGGGAGGTCTGGGGAGCTGTTTTTT,TRBD2,TRBJ2-2,TRBV7-9,NA
CASSDRTGNYGYTF,TGCGCCAGTTCCGACCGGACAGGGAACTATGGCTACACCTTC,TRBD1,TRBJ1-2,TRBV5-1,many
CASSYGDSKLATNEKLFF,TGTGCCAGCAGCTACGGGGACAGCAAGCTCGCAACTAATGAAAAACTGTTTTTT,TRBD1,TRBJ1-4,TRBV12-3/TRBV12-4,many
CASSFADRGSGYTF,TGCGCCAGCAGCTTTGCCGACAGGGGTAGCGGCTACACCTTC,TRBD1,TRBJ1-2,TRBV5-1,NA
CSAHSRGGGYGYTF,TGCAGTGCTCACTCACGAGGGGGAGGCTATGGCTACACCTTC,NA,TRBJ1-2,TRBV20-1,many
CASSYEEPMDTGELFF,TGTGCCAGCAGTTATGAGGAACCAATGGACACCGGGGAGCTGTTTTTT,NA,TRBJ2-2,TRBV6-5,many
CASSLDSTSNQPQHF,TGCGCCAGCAGCTTAGACAGTACGAGCAATCAGCCCCAGCATTTT,NA,TRBJ1-5,TRBV5-1,NA
CASSSVPGQGAQQGYTF,TGTGCCAGCAGTTCCGTCCCGGGACAGGGGGCGCAGCAGGGCTACACCTTC,TRBD1,TRBJ1-2,TRBV28,few
CASSQDGDSPLHF,TGTGCCAGCAGCCAAGATGGTGATTCACCCCTCCACTTT,NA,TRBJ1-6,TRBV4-2,NA
CASSQDGGTGNTIYF,TGTGCCAGCAGCCAAGATGGAGGGACTGGAAACACCATATATTTT,NA,TRBJ1-3,TRBV3-1,NA
CSARRPNTEAFF,TGCAGTGCTAGGAGGCCGAACACTGAAGCTTTCTTT,NA,TRBJ1-1,TRBV20-1,many
CATDGRALKNSPLHF,TGTGCCACCGACGGGAGGGCCTTGAAGAATTCACCCCTCCACTTT,NA,TRBJ1-6,TRBV6-1,few
CSGSDGSEIYF,TGCAGTGGTTCGGACGGGAGCGAGATATATTTT,NA,TRBJ1-3,TRBV20-1,once
CATLDPKDYNEQFF,TGTGCCACCCTAGACCCCAAGGACTACAATGAGCAGTTCTTC,NA,TRBJ2-1,TRBV28,few
CAISSSRAYNEQFF,TGTGCCATCAGTTCCAGTAGGGCCTACAATGAGCAGTTCTTC,NA,TRBJ2-1,TRBV10-3,NA
CASSLLLRVQTQYF,TGTGCCAGCAGCTTACTTCTCAGGGTCCAGACCCAGTACTTC,NA,TRBJ2-5,TRBV11-2,many
CASSTQTGQGEKLFF,TGTGCCAGCAGCACTCAGACAGGCCAGGGTGAAAAACTGTTTTTT,NA,TRBJ1-4,TRBV3-1,few
CSIASGSGAYEQYF,TGCAGCATTGCTAGCGGGAGTGGAGCTTACGAGCAGTACTTC,TRBD2,TRBJ2-7,TRBV29-1,NA
CATSRDGCGRNYEQYF,TGTGCCACCAGCAGAGATGGTTGCGGGAGGAACTACGAGCAGTACTTC,TRBD2,TRBJ2-7,TRBV15,NA
CSARDRDIGWTEAFF,TGCAGTGCTAGGGATAGGGACATTGGGTGGACTGAAGCTTTCTTT,NA,TRBJ1-1,TRBV20-1,few
CATCGRQFGGNQPQHF,TGTGCCACTTGTGGCCGCCAGTTCGGTGGCAATCAGCCCCAGCATTTT,NA,TRBJ1-5,TRBV28,NA
CASSYGQQFNYGYTF,TGTGCCAGCAGTTACGGACAACAGTTTAACTATGGCTACACCTTC,NA,TRBJ1-2,TRBV6-2/TRBV6-3,NA
CASSAPAMGGELFF,TGCGCCAGCAGCGCGCCGGCGATGGGCGGGGAGCTGTTTTTT,NA,TRBJ2-2,TRBV5-1,few
CASSVGEGLVNTEAFF,TGTGCCAGCAGCGTAGGGGAGGGACTCGTGAACACTGAAGCTTTCTTT,NA,TRBJ1-1,TRBV9,NA
CASSQALSGIEETQYF,TGTGCCAGCAGCCAAGCCCTTAGCGGGATCGAGGAGACCCAGTACTTC,TRBD2,TRBJ2-5,TRBV3-1,few
CSVESGRFGAFF,TGCAGCGTTGAATCGGGCCGGTTCGGAGCTTTCTTT,NA,TRBJ1-1,TRBV29-1,NA
CASQRGEKLFF,TGTGCCAGCCAGAGGGGCGAAAAACTGTTTTTT,NA,TRBJ1-4,TRBV12-3/TRBV12-4,NA
CSASIPGTGTYYGYTF,TGCAGTGCTAGCATTCCCGGTACAGGGACCTACTATGGCTACACCTTC,NA,TRBJ1-2,TRBV20-1,NA
CASSAGTAEDCGYTF,TGTGCCAGCAGCGCCGGGACAGCCGAAGACTGTGGCTACACCTTC,TRBD1,TRBJ1-2,TRBV11-2,few
CASSRARGRDTEAFF,TGTGCCAGCAGTAGGGCAAGGGGGCGGGACACTGAAGCTTTCTTT,TRBD1,TRBJ1-1,TRBV12-3/TRBV12-4,NA
CASSEGQLYSNQPQHF,TGCGCCAGCAGTGAGGGACAGCTTTATAGCAATCAGCCCCAGCATTTT,NA,TRBJ1-5,TRBV10-1,NA